This is a list of T cell receptor beta chains from one sample in a study of blood T cells in healthy people across ages. MiXCR, applied by TCRdb to the 5' RACE reads, yields one record per CDR3 protein. The sample consists of fewer than 600,000 distinct CDR3 sequences, 27% of them appearing once. In addition, the sample was reused for a study of T cells of mothers and their children.

The material sequenced was blood. The receptor set was obtained from a boy younger than 10 in good health. CDR3s leave out the opening cysteine and the closing phenylalanine or tryptophan.

v_call	j_call	cdr3_aa
TRBV10-2	TRBJ2-1	ASSAGTGRSYNEQF
TRBV6-2/TRBV6-3	TRBJ2-5	ASSPESGVAVETQY
TRBV21-1	TRBJ1-3	ASSPYEQAEENRADTIY
TRBV29-1	TRBJ1-2	SSRAGRGNYGYT
TRBV5-1	TRBJ2-7	ASRSSLAGGGEQY
TRBV7-2	TRBJ1-2	ASSLAAAYGYT
TRBV5-1	TRBJ1-4	ASSLTRREEKLF
TRBV7-9	TRBJ2-1	ASSLSGGSFSYNEQF
TRBV29-1	TRBJ1-1	SVELWGGRGTEAF
TRBV6-2/TRBV6-3	TRBJ2-3	ASRRGTDTQY
TRBV20-1	TRBJ2-2	SASPSDNTGELF
TRBV3-1	TRBJ2-1	ASSPHTSYARGNEQF
TRBV2	TRBJ2-1	ASSVANEQF
TRBV27	TRBJ1-2	ASSSGGQNYGYT
TRBV13	TRBJ2-5	ASSPGGGGRLVTQY
TRBV6-6	TRBJ2-7	ASSYRGQRGLYEQY
TRBV10-3	TRBJ1-2	AISGGDREVGYT
TRBV4-2	TRBJ2-4	ASSQDGGAKNIQY
TRBV29-1	TRBJ2-5	SVEANQETQY
TRBV5-1	TRBJ2-7	ASSRPEVADYEQY
TRBV5-1	TRBJ1-1	ASNPGTGKSAAF
TRBV9	TRBJ1-3	ASSTTGAAGNTIY
TRBV20-1	TRBJ2-2	SARDVTSNTGELF
TRBV5-1	TRBJ1-1	ASSLAATGSEAF
TRBV7-9	TRBJ2-1	ASSLSGGHNEQF
TRBV5-1	TRBJ2-3	ASNTGGLTDTQY
TRBV20-1	NA	SAPTGQGSYTQY
TRBV5-1	TRBJ2-1	ASSLKVNRGGNNEQF
TRBV7-9	TRBJ1-1	ASSLVLGREAF
TRBV6-5	TRBJ2-3	VSLQKREDEDTQY
TRBV2	TRBJ2-7	ASLYSPSLSYEQY
TRBV3-1	TRBJ2-5	ASSQDPGGAWTQY
TRBV21-1	TRBJ2-5	ASSKVTGTLQETQY
TRBV12-3/TRBV12-4	TRBJ1-2	ASSLSPRPGGYT
TRBV24-1	TRBJ2-1	ATSDSLDSLNEQF
TRBV6-1	TRBJ2-5	ASSGLDRVPQETQY
TRBV6-5	TRBJ2-4	ASKSGTGGNIQY
TRBV28	TRBJ2-7	ASRPLAGGTYEQY
TRBV7-9	TRBJ2-7	ASSSLEASTDYEQY
TRBV30	TRBJ2-1	AWSVLRTSGIGGEQF
TRBV7-9	TRBJ2-2	ASSHGGLTNTGELF
TRBV12-3/TRBV12-4	TRBJ2-3	ASGGGLWTDTQY
TRBV29-1	TRBJ2-1	SGRLAGGVYNEQF
TRBV5-5	TRBJ2-4	ASSAGQGAGDIQY
TRBV12-5	TRBJ2-3	ASGLYRGLPSDTQY
TRBV5-1	TRBJ2-5	ASSLGVSRETQY
TRBV18	TRBJ2-7	ASSPPMSGYEQY
TRBV7-8	TRBJ2-7	ASSLAGATFYEQY